This record covers a single T cell receptor (beta chain). This table comes from immunoSEQ multiplex PCR, and its TCRdb copy is limited to in-frame clones, with some not included. The data contain fewer than 20,000 clones, under 75% of them singletons. The data derive from a study of neoadjuvant anti-PD-1 for oral cavity cancer. The CDR3 runs to 15 residues. V trimming: 4 bases; J trimming: 4 bases; junction bases outside the gene matches: 8. The germline V gene has CDR1 SGHRS and CDR2 YFSETQ. The material was PBMCs, obtained before nivolumab (anti-PD-1) treatment. The TCR was taken from a person aged 40 to 85 with oral cavity squamous cell carcinoma. The chain couples TRBV5-1 to TRBJ1-5; 7 positions match TRBD1. CDR3 region: CASSPTGQINQPQHF. CDR3 nucleotides: TGCGCCAGCAGCCCCACGGGACAGATAAATCAGCCCCAGCATTTT.